This T cell receptor beta chain appears in the sequencing data of a study of OX40 agonist ivuxolimab in advanced cancers. Assay used: immunoSEQ multiplex PCR; TCRdb lists only in-frame clones, some missing. Of tens of thousands of clones listed, 80% are singletons. The V gene's germline CDR1 is MNHNS and CDR2 SASEGT. The CDR3 contains 13 residues. With V trimmed by 6 bases and J by 9 bases, 9 bases remained unmatched. The chain combines TRBV6-1 with TRBJ2-3, with 7 bases aligning to TRBD1. The starting material was CD4+ or CD8+ T cells sorted from blood, obtained in a trial of the OX40 agonist ivuxolimab. This sequence was found in an adult with an advanced solid tumor such as melanoma, head and neck, liver or kidney cancer. CDR3 protein: CASRIGQANTQYF. The CDR3 nucleotides read TGTGCCAGCAGGATCGGACAGGCCAACACGCAGTATTTT.